This T cell receptor (beta chain) was documented in a study of T cells expressing NK-cell markers. Study-wide background: Repertoire data for TCR beta were derived from sorted T cells (CD3+CD56+NKG2C+, CD3+CD56+NKG2C- and CD3+CD56-NKG2C+). Seven sequenced donors out of eight were HCMV-seropositive, one seronegative. Findings and caveats of the study: Nothing established the HCMV specificity of expanded NKG2C+ T cell clones.

TCRdb re-called the 5' RACE reads; every CDR3 protein appears as one record, without DNA. The listing contains about 370,000 distinct CDR3 sequences. With respect to this clonotype: Its antigen is undetermined.

The CDR3 runs 12 residues. Germline CDR1 is SNHLY and CDR2 is FYNNEI. Sequencing input: blood T cells: a sorted CD56 or NKG2C T cell subset, CD4+ or CD8+ T cells, or bulk PBMC T cells (not recorded which). The rearrangement links TRBV2 to TRBJ2-1. The receptor was isolated from a woman aged 45-59 years in good health. CDR3 region: CASGQKYNEQFF.